The rows below give T cell receptor beta chains drawn from one sample of a study of blood T cell repertoires in COVID-19. TCRdb's copy holds only in-frame clones and misses some; the assay was immunoSEQ multiplex PCR. The sample holds 55,000 to 75,000 clones, about 80% seen once. Sample: peripheral blood. The receptors originated from a man of 80 years or more with COVID-19, enrolled during active disease. CDR3s include the opening cysteine and the closing phenylalanine or tryptophan. D genes are given only for firm matches. Size is stated for part of the rows, as once, few or many counts, or as a class when the clone is expanded.

clone_size d_call j_call v_call cdr3_nt cdr3_aa
- - TRBJ1-2 TRBV28 TGTGCCGGAGAGGGGGGGAATGATGGCTACACCTTC CAGEGGNDGYTF
- - TRBJ1-2 TRBV21-1 TGTGCCAGCAGCCCCCCTAGTACGTTCCCTAGGCGGGGCTACACCTTC CASSPPSTFPRRGYTF
- TRBD1 TRBJ2-6 TRBV29-1 TGCAGCGTCAACCAGGGGGCGGCCAACGTCCTGACTTTC CSVNQGAANVLTF
- - TRBJ1-2 TRBV19 TGTGCCTCCGCCAGAGGGGGGGAGGGCTATGGCTACACCTTC CASARGGEGYGYTF
- TRBD1 TRBJ2-2 TRBV5-1 TGCGCCAGCAGGAGGACAGGGATCGACACCGGGGAGCTGTTTTTT CASRRTGIDTGELFF
- TRBD1 TRBJ2-2 TRBV7-9 TGTGCCAGCAGCATGGGGACAGGGGGATTTTCCGGGGAGCTGTTTTTT CASSMGTGGFSGELFF
- TRBD2 TRBJ2-3 TRBV10-2 TGCGCCAGCAGAGCCACTAGCGGGGGAGGAGATACGCAGTATTTT CASRATSGGGDTQYF
- - TRBJ1-5 TRBV12-3/TRBV12-4 TGTGCCAGCAGTTTAATGGGGGGACCCCAGCATTTT CASSLMGGPQHF
- TRBD1 TRBJ1-2 TRBV30 TGTGCCTGGGCCGGGACAGGGAGTAACTATGGCTACACCTTC CAWAGTGSNYGYTF
- TRBD1 TRBJ2-7 TRBV29-1 TGCAGCGTTGAGGGCGGGACAGGGGTTAGTGAGCAGTACTTC CSVEGGTGVSEQYF
- TRBD2 TRBJ2-1 TRBV11-2 TGTGCCAGCAGCGTGACTAGCGGGTGGGGTGGTGAGCAGTTCTTC CASSVTSGWGGEQFF
- - TRBJ1-1 TRBV11-2 TGTGCCAGCAGCCTGGAGAGGGGGACTGAAGCTTTCTTT CASSLERGTEAFF
- - TRBJ1-1 TRBV4-1 TGCGCCAGCAGCCATCGATACACAGCGAACACTGAAGCTTTCTTT CASSHRYTANTEAFF
- - TRBJ1-6 TRBV11-2 TGTGCCAGCAGCTTAGACTCAACAGGGCAATCTCTCCACTTT CASSLDSTGQSLHF
- - TRBJ2-3 TRBV11-2 TGTGCCAGCAGCTTGGAGGGTCGAGGCACAGATACGCAGTATTTT CASSLEGRGTDTQYF
once - TRBJ2-6 TRBV15 TGTGCCACCAGCAGACTAGGCTCTGGGGCCAACGTCCTGACTTTC CATSRLGSGANVLTF
- - TRBJ2-3 TRBV18 TGTGCCAGCTCACCATTGACCCTGGAGGCGCAGTATTTT CASSPLTLEAQYF
- TRBD2 TRBJ2-1 TRBV7-7 TGTGCCAGCAGCCACAGACTAGCCCTCTCCTACAATGAGCAGTTCTTC CASSHRLALSYNEQFF
- - TRBJ1-5 TRBV6-5 TGTGCCAGCAGTTACTCGTCAACCCTAGATCAGCCCCAGCATTTT CASSYSSTLDQPQHF
- - TRBJ1-1 TRBV6-5 TGTGCCAGCGCGACAGGCGGTTACACTGAAGCTTTCTTT CASATGGYTEAFF
- TRBD1 TRBJ1-5 TRBV2 TGTGCCAGCAGTCCCCGGGGACAGGGGAATCAGCCCCAGCATTTT CASSPRGQGNQPQHF
- - TRBJ1-3 TRBV5-4 TGTGCCAGCAGCCCCACTGGACGGGACTCTGGAAACACCATATATTTT CASSPTGRDSGNTIYF
- - TRBJ1-1 TRBV7-9 TGTGCCAGCAGCTTAGGGGGAGGGATGGGGATGGCTGAAGCTTTCTTT CASSLGGGMGMAEAFF
- TRBD1 TRBJ2-2 TRBV24-1 TGTGCCACCAGTGATTCCTTGGGGACAGGGTATCCCGGGGAGCTGTTTTTT CATSDSLGTGYPGELFF
- TRBD1 TRBJ1-3 TRBV27 TGTGCCAGCAGTTCGGGACAGGGGGCGTTTTCTGGAAACACCATATATTTT CASSSGQGAFSGNTIYF
once TRBD1 TRBJ1-5 TRBV7-8 TGTGCCAGCAGTTGGGAAGGGGGCCTATATCAGCCCCAGCATTTT CASSWEGGLYQPQHF
- TRBD1 TRBJ1-2 TRBV28 TGTGCCAGCAACGTACAGGGGGTTGAGGGCTACACCTTC CASNVQGVEGYTF
few TRBD1 TRBJ1-1 TRBV5-1 TGCGCCAGCAGCGTTATCCGGGACAGGGGCTTGAACACTGAAGCTTTCTTT CASSVIRDRGLNTEAFF
- - TRBJ2-7 TRBV6-5 TGTGCCAGCAGTTCGACAGGAAATTCCTACGAGCAGTACTTC CASSSTGNSYEQYF
once - TRBJ1-1 TRBV4-3 TGCGCCAGCAGCCAGCTACGGGGAGGGAACACTGAAGCTTTCTTT CASSQLRGGNTEAFF
- TRBD2 TRBJ2-1 TRBV7-2 TGTGCCAGCAGCTTAAGGACTAGCGGGGACAATGAGCAGTTCTTC CASSLRTSGDNEQFF
- - TRBJ2-7 TRBV13 TGTGCCAGCAGCTTAAATGGAAAGCGTTCCTACGAGCAGTACTTC CASSLNGKRSYEQYF
- TRBD1 TRBJ1-1 TRBV30 TGTGCCTGGACAGGGACAGGGGCCCATGAAGCTTTCTTT CAWTGTGAHEAFF
few TRBD1 TRBJ1-2 TRBV30 TGTGCCTGGAGTGAGACAGGGGCCCATGGCTACACCTTC CAWSETGAHGYTF
- TRBD1 TRBJ1-1 TRBV2 TGTGCCAGCAGAGACAGGGGAGCGAGAACTGAAGCTTTCTTT CASRDRGARTEAFF
- TRBD2 TRBJ2-5 TRBV7-2 TGTGCCAGCAGCTTATTAGCGGGAGCAGGGGAGACCCAGTACTTC CASSLLAGAGETQYF
few TRBD1 TRBJ1-2 TRBV28 TGTGCCAGCAGTGGGGACAGGGCTAACTATGGCTACACCTTC CASSGDRANYGYTF
once - TRBJ1-2 TRBV12-3/TRBV12-4 TGTGCCAGCAGTTCGAGCATTTTTGGCTACACCTTC CASSSSIFGYTF
- TRBD1 TRBJ1-5 TRBV2 TGTGCCTCTAGGGACAGGGGGCAAGGTCAGCCCCAGCATTTT CASRDRGQGQPQHF
- TRBD2 TRBJ2-1 TRBV6-4 TGTGCCAGCAGTGACTCCGGTGTGGCTAGCGGGGCCCTGAGGGGTTACAATGAGCAGTTCTTC CASSDSGVASGALRGYNEQFF
- TRBD1 TRBJ2-7 TRBV5-1 TGCGCCAGCAGCTACTCGGGACAGGGATACGAGCAGTACTTC CASSYSGQGYEQYF
- TRBD2 TRBJ2-2 TRBV27 TGTGCCAGCAGGGGAGGACTAGCGAACACCGGGGAGCTGTTTTTT CASRGGLANTGELFF
- - TRBJ1-3 TRBV27 TGTGCCAGCAAGAATCCCTATGGAAACACCATATATTTT CASKNPYGNTIYF
- - TRBJ1-2 TRBV28 TGTGCCAGCAGGATTTCGCAGGGTCCTGGCTACACCTTC CASRISQGPGYTF
- - TRBJ1-2 TRBV30 TGTGCCTCAGATCAGGGGAGCTATGGCTACACCTTC CASDQGSYGYTF
- - TRBJ1-4 TRBV29-1 TGCAGCGCCCTGACAGCAACTAATGAAAAACTGTTTTTT CSALTATNEKLFF
- - TRBJ1-1 TRBV5-1 TGCGCCAGCAGCCCCTCCCCGCGGGGGGAGAACACTGAAGCTTTCTTT CASSPSPRGENTEAFF
- TRBD1 TRBJ1-2 TRBV23-1 TGCGCCAGCAGTCAAGGCCCCGGGACAGTATGCACCTCAGCTAACTATGGCTACACCTTC CASSQGPGTVCTSANYGYTF
- - TRBJ1-1 TRBV21-1 TGTGCCAGCAGCAAAGGGGGGGCCGGGACAGAGAACACTGAAGCTTTCTTT CASSKGGAGTENTEAFF
- TRBD2 TRBJ2-3 TRBV9 TGTGCCAGCAGCCGGGGGGGACCCAGCACAGATACGCAGTATTTT CASSRGGPSTDTQYF
- - TRBJ1-6 TRBV5-1 TGCGCCAGCAGCTTGGCCGGAACAGGCTATAATTCACCCCTCCACTTT CASSLAGTGYNSPLHF
- - TRBJ1-1 TRBV7-9 TGTGCCAGCAGCTTAGCCCTAGTAAACACTGAAGCTTTCTTT CASSLALVNTEAFF
- TRBD1 TRBJ2-7 TRBV14 TGTGCCAGCAGCTCCCGACAGGGTACCTACGAGCAGTACTTC CASSSRQGTYEQYF